Below, 10 T cell receptor beta chains from the same sample are listed, as sequenced in a study of chemoradiotherapy in HPV16-positive cancers. Using immunoSEQ multiplex PCR, the repertoire was profiled, and TCRdb retains in-frame clones only, with some absent. The repertoire consists of 30,000 to 35,000 clones, with approximately 90% occurring once and the leading ten covering about 2%. Source: blood, taken from a patient who underwent chemoradiotherapy. These receptors originate from a human donor with HPV-associated anogenital cancer.

The rearrangement uses TRBV7-9 and TRBJ1-1; D perhaps matches TRBD1 (5 bases). CDR3 length: 12 amino acids. The V gene's germline CDR1 is SEHNR and CDR2 FQNEAQ (reference sequence). V was trimmed by 5 bases and J by 5 bases, leaving 9 bases between them. The CDR3 sequence: CASSHRRTEAFF. The CDR3 DNA reads TGTGCCAGCAGCCACAGGCGGACTGAAGCTTTCTTT.

V and J are TRBV2 and TRBJ2-3; D gene unclear. This CDR3 is built from 13 residues. Germline loops: CDR1 SNHLY, CDR2 FYNNEI. Deletions cut 6 bases from V and 4 bases from J, with 11 bases between. This CDR3 reads CASSPTGADTQYF. The CDR3 coding sequence is TGTGCCAGCAGCCCCACGGGCGCAGATACGCAGTATTTT. Drawing the rest from reference TRBV2 and TRBJ2-3, the complete variable domain is EPEVTQTPSHQVTQMGQEVILRCVPISNHLYFYWYRQILGQKVEFLVSFYNNEISEKSEIFDDQFSVERPDGSNFTLKIRSTKLEDSAMYFCASSPTGADTQYFGPGTRLTVL.

The chain joins TRBV5-1 to TRBJ1-1; TRBD1 agrees at 8 bases. Germline assignment: CDR1 SGHRS and CDR2 YFSETQ. The CDR3 extends over 12 amino acids. J was trimmed by 7 bases and V by 4 bases; bases with no gene match: 3. CDR3 in amino acids: CASSGQGGEAFF. As DNA, the CDR3 is TGCGCCAGCAGCGGACAGGGTGGTGAAGCTTTCTTT. The full variable domain, rest sourced from reference TRBV5-1 and TRBJ1-1, is KAGVTQTPRYLIKTRGQQVTLSCSPISGHRSVSWYQQTPGQGLQFLFEYFSETQRNKGNFPGRFSGRQFSNSRSEMNVSTLELGDSALYLCASSGQGGEAFFGQGTRLTVV.

The V call is TRBV14, the J call TRBJ1-2; no clear D. Trimming stripped 0 bases from V and 4 bases from J, with 12 bases between. CDR3 length: 15 amino acids. Germline lookup yields CDR1 SGHDN and CDR2 FVKESK. This CDR3 reads CASSQDSGTVYGYTF. DNA of the CDR3: TGTGCCAGCAGCCAAGATAGTGGAACTGTCTATGGCTACACCTTC.

V usage is TRBV7-8 and J usage is TRBJ2-7, with D uncertain. There are 15 residues in the CDR3. Per germline, CDR1 SGHVS and CDR2 FQNEAQ. Deletions cut 5 bases from V and 3 bases from J, with 17 bases between. CDR3 protein: CASSPHSGPVYEQYF. CDR3 coding DNA: TGTGCCAGCAGCCCCCACTCCGGCCCGGTCTACGAGCAGTACTTC.

The chain has TRBV10-3 and TRBJ1-2, with D unclear. Trimming removed 6 bases at V and 1 base at J, with 9 bases between. The CDR3 length is 13 residues. Germline V gene sequence: CDR1 ENHRY, CDR2 SYGVKD. The CDR3 region is CAIRATDNYGYTF. The CDR3, as DNA: TGTGCCATCAGAGCGACGGATAACTATGGCTACACCTTC.

This clone was counted a few times. The chain uses TRBV5-1 and TRBJ2-2; D is perhaps TRBD1 (5 bases). The CDR3 covers 14 residues. The ends were cut back, 4 bases at V and 5 bases at J, with 12 bases in the middle. Germline lookup yields CDR1 SGHRS and CDR2 YFSETQ. The CDR3 nucleotides are TGCGCCAGCAGCCCGAAGACAGAAACCGGGGAGCTGTTTTTT. It yields the protein CASSPKTETGELFF.

Only one count was recorded for this clone. V and J are TRBV19 and TRBJ1-2, with 7 bases aligning to TRBD1. This CDR3 is 16 amino acids long. CDR1 and CDR2 (germline): LNHDA, SQIVND (reference sequence). The J segment lost 2 bases and the V segment lost 3 bases, leaving 9 bases of the junction unmatched. The CDR3 DNA sequence: TGTGCCAGTAGTATTTGGGCCCTGACAGGGAACTATGGCTACACCTTC. Translation: CASSIWALTGNYGYTF.

The rearrangement links TRBV19 to TRBJ1-1; TRBD1 aligns across 7 bases. The CDR3 runs to 17 residues. Germline CDR1 reads LNHDA; CDR2 reads SQIVND (reference sequence). V lost 7 bases, J lost 4 bases, and 18 bases stayed unmatched. The CDR3 nucleotides read TGTGCCAGTAAGGATAGGGGGCGGTGGGGAAGTGGCACTGAAGCTTTCTTT. Protein: CASKDRGRWGSGTEAFF.

This clone is a singleton in its sample. The rearrangement joins TRBV14 to TRBJ2-7; no firm D call. Germline CDR1 SGHDN, CDR2 FVKESK. V lost 1 base to trimming and J lost 3 bases, with 10 bases between them. This CDR3 has 14 residues. In DNA, the CDR3 is TGTGCCAGCAGCCAAGTAGGACGGAACTACGAGCAGTACTTC. Amino acids: CASSQVGRNYEQYF.